This TCR beta chain was observed in a study of cytomegalovirus exposure and HLA in healthy donors (TCRdb year 2017). Describing the broader study: In an earlier analysis of 450 to 750 of the donors, around 300 Gb of sequence data and 90 million to 130 million unique TCR beta sequences from roughly 200 million T cells were reported. About 330 gigabases of sequencing data and 91 million or so unique TCR sequences made up an early release that covered several hundred HLA-typed donors. Of the 300 to 500 genotyped donors, approximately 81% were placed in the genetic ancestry cluster associated with self-reported Caucasian donors. The study was designed to test whether signatures of past pathogen exposure could be identified by cataloging public T cell receptors. The T cell repertoires of 666 subjects were profiled by immunosequencing and related to cytomegalovirus serostatus. Along with the roughly 700-subject first cohort, a separate validation cohort of around 110 different subjects was used. To predict cytomegalovirus infection status, the study combined high-throughput TCR immunosequencing, statistical association of individual TCRs with disease status, and machine learning. A later analysis re-analyzed previously published TCR beta repertoires from 650 to 800 donors and added high-resolution HLA genotyping to study TCR occurrence patterns. In the later analysis, no new phenotypic data were used to find candidate immune exposures; instead, reliance was placed on TCR beta sequences and their occurrence across donors. In an earlier analysis of roughly 540 of the donors, high-throughput TCR beta sequencing was used to judge whether each TCR beta V gene segment behaved as functional or pseudogenic. Alongside the repertoire data, information on donor age, sex, ethnicity and CMV serostatus was compiled. Genome-wide SNP genotypes for about 65% of the roughly 700 donors were used in a later genetic analysis, which treated that subset as a discovery cohort. Every repertoire in the discovery cohort had been generated on one and the same sequencing platform. HLA typing covered class I and class II loci at four-digit resolution. Typing coverage varied by locus: about 629-630 donors for A, B, C, DRB1 and DQB1; about 520 for DQA1; over 600 for DPA1; 450 to 480 for DPB1. Several DR-DQ haplotypes were handled as single units for association and clustering because linkage in the cohort was strong. Among a few hundred genotyped donors of the cohort, an average of approximately 250,000 unique TCR beta nucleotide sequences were sequenced per donor, roughly 18% of them non-productive.

For this clone: Which antigen it targets is not known. No base qualities exist here, and no much larger clone lies one base off it.

Study-wide conclusions, independent of this receptor: The earlier analysis of 450 to 700 of the donors excluded about 16 rarely observed V segments, including chromosome 9 orphons, because counts were too low. A later analysis found that most CMV-associated TCR beta chains appeared HLA-restricted, with HLA associations seemingly driven largely by CMV exposure. In a later analysis, several top co-occurrence clusters were reported to appear linked to parvovirus B19, influenza, CMV and Epstein-Barr virus. According to a later genetic analysis, donors in an Asian-associated ancestry cluster had fewer N-insertions in productive TCRs than the roughly 660-donor mean. In a later analysis, 15,000 to 20,000 TCR beta sequences were associated with specific HLA alleles at a false discovery rate of 0.05. A later analysis found that TCR association rates varied across HLA loci, with DRB1 alleles showing the most associated TCRs and HLA-C alleles the fewest. Correlated functional status among segregating V segments might reflect linkage disequilibrium, but an unknown experimental factor could not be ruled out. Only TCR beta chains were sequenced in this cohort, and the absence of alpha or paired-chain data limited detectable features. Because the 87-base-pair reads could not distinguish some IMGT-functional V segments, including TRBV6-2 and TRBV6-3, those segments were excluded. Because some donors lacked HLA typing at each locus, the association tests relied only on the typed subset. A few of the identified cytomegalovirus-associated TCR beta chains were confirmed in vitro to be specific for cytomegalovirus antigens. A total of about 180 TCR beta chains were listed by the study as associated with cytomegalovirus. Across donors, most TCR sequences were observed very rarely, whereas some public TCRs were present in many individuals. A later genetic analysis associated a missense DCLRE1C variant with V-gene and J-gene trimming of TCR beta chains, and an independent cohort replicated the association. A further reported finding was that TCR beta sequences accurately predicted the HLA-A and HLA-B alleles for most subjects in the first cohort. Strong co-occurrence of HLA alleles, especially DR and DQ, made assigning TCR associations to individual alleles difficult. A cluster of highly shared sequence variants was judged likely to represent a technical artifact of the sequencing pipeline. Sequencing depth was assumed to be roughly uniform across donors in the presence/absence analyses, though that assumption may not hold. The classifier was reported to diagnose cytomegalovirus status with high specificity and sensitivity in both the original cohort and the validation cohort. A later analysis found that HLA-associated TCR beta chains were more clonally expanded and had lower generation probabilities than equally common non-associated chains. According to the authors, the approach could potentially be generalized to other disease states and immunological phenotypes. In an earlier analysis of fewer than 750 of the donors, most TCR beta V segments were observed in productive rearrangements about 87% or about 30% of the time, broadly matching IMGT annotations. The only immune exposure information available for the cohort was CMV serostatus.

The library was obtained by the immunoSEQ multiplex PCR assay. The multiplex PCR relied on a mix of 60 forward primers for TCR Vbeta segments and 13 reverse primers for TCR Jbeta segments. A multiplex PCR assay on genomic DNA amplified the CDR3 region of rearranged TCR beta genes. The amplified TCR beta libraries were sequenced on the Illumina HiSeq System as 87-base-pair reads. The source study handled its data this way. A later analysis counted about 76 million unique TCR beta chains across the 700 or so repertoires, and roughly 11 million of these chains were shared by at least two donors. A nearest-neighbor algorithm error-corrected the raw reads and collapsed the reads into unique sequences, merging closely related sequences to remove PCR and sequencing errors. Alignment of CDR3 sequences to IMGT reference sequences was used to assign V, D and J gene segments. For a sequence to be retained, at least a six-nucleotide match to both a V gene segment and a J gene segment was required. Rearrangements were classified as productive when the CDR3 lacked stop codons and remained in frame with V and J, and all other rearrangements were classified as non-productive. Following IMGT convention, CDR3 was defined as the stretch from the second conserved V-encoded cysteine up to the conserved J-encoded phenylalanine. Sequences without an unambiguous match to a single V gene segment were excluded from the earlier analysis of approximately 560 of the donors. In an earlier analysis of several hundred of the donors, V segments were called functional above 56.7% productive rearrangements and were called segregating when the between-donor standard deviation exceeded 5%. A statistical classification framework was developed to diagnose cytomegalovirus status using the catalog of TCR beta chain sequences. V and J gene assignment, in a later analysis, came from comparing TCR nucleotide sequences with IMGT/GENE-DB human TR gene sequences. A later analysis assigned CDR3 sequences and most-parsimonious VDJ recombination scenarios with the TCRdist pipeline. In a later analysis, every TCR beta chain was defined by the combination of its CDR3 amino acid sequence and its V-gene family, and reads without a unique V-gene family were dropped. As a way to deal with suspected cross-contamination and a sequencing artifact, a later analysis dropped approximately 590 nucleotide sequences that were highly shared and had low generation probability. In a later analysis, a clonal expansion index for each public chain was calculated from normalized within-repertoire ranks of inferred template counts. In a later analysis, generation probabilities were computed using a VDJ recombination model fitted to out-of-frame rearrangements, and the results were checked against IGoR. In a later analysis, hypergeometric tests were used to score TCR-TCR, TCR-HLA and TCR-CMV co-occurrence, with a repertoire-size bias correction applied to TCR pairs. To estimate false discovery rates, a later analysis permuted the HLA or CMV assignments 20 times. In a later analysis, co-occurring TCRs were grouped with DBSCAN, and TCRdist sequence similarity was added when clustering was performed within HLA-allele-positive subsets. Repertoires with fewer than 30,000 or more than 120,000 public chains, plus five repertoires with anomalous nucleotide sharing, were excluded from co-occurrence clustering. TCRdb obtained this table from immuneACCESS and retained in-frame rearrangements with V and J assigned. These tables miss some clones; where compared with another copy, unresolved V genes account for less than half of the shortfall, and the remainder is unexplained. Clone size and the V and J calls come from that table; the DNA yielded D and trimming. The sample has 55,000 to 65,000 clones on record, just under 75% of them singletons. Roughly 7% of the sample lies in the top ten.

Reading the germline V gene gives CDR1 MGHRA and CDR2 YSYEKL. CDR3 length: 12 amino acids, cysteine to phenylalanine. Only the CDR3 DNA is retained, 36 bases long and in frame from the first base. V is reduced by 0 bases and J by 10 bases, leaving a spacing of 4 bases between them. The cohort consisted of hundreds of healthy bone marrow donors. At the time of sampling, every cohort member was nominally healthy, though immune exposures that went unrecorded were likely present. The donor was CMV seropositive and was included in the group of 250 to 300 seropositive cohort members. A peripheral blood sample was collected from each donor, and TCR beta sequencing was performed on peripheral blood mononuclear cells. Genomic DNA was extracted from the blood cell samples with the Qiagen DNeasy Blood Extraction Kit.

This clonotype originated in a man aged 25 to 40 in good health and CMV-seropositive. The material sequenced was PBMCs. The sequence is built from TRBV4-1 and TRBJ1-6, with the D gene too uncertain to name. The CDR3 sequence is CASSQDRSPLHF. In nucleotides, the sequence is TGCGCCAGCAGCCAAGATCGGTCACCCCTCCACTTT.